A selection of T cell receptor beta chains follows, all from one sample in a study of blood T cell repertoires in COVID-19. TCRdb's table, derived via immunoSEQ multiplex PCR, lists solely in-frame clones and lacks some. Of 330,000 or so clones in the sample, 89% are singletons; the top ten hold roughly 3.9%. The sequenced sample consisted of peripheral blood. The source is an older woman with COVID-19, enrolled during active disease. The CDR3 runs from the conserved cysteine through the conserved F or W. D genes are given only for firm matches. Expanded clones are given a class, and other clones once, few, many or no size at all.

length: 14; size: .; V: TRBV4-1; D: .; J: TRBJ1-2; DNA: TGCGCCAGCAGCCCCGCGACAGGACCCTATGGCTACACCTTC; CDR3: CASSPATGPYGYTF
length: 14; size: .; V: TRBV2; D: TRBD1; J: TRBJ1-1; DNA: TGTGCCAGCAGTGGACAGGGGAGTGGGACTGAAGCTTTCTTT; CDR3: CASSGQGSGTEAFF
length: 13; size: once; V: TRBV29-1; D: TRBD1; J: TRBJ1-2; DNA: TGCAGCGTCGTCGGGACAGGGTTCGATGGCTACACCTTC; CDR3: CSVVGTGFDGYTF
length: 14; size: .; V: TRBV29-1; D: TRBD1; J: TRBJ1-2; DNA: TGCAGCGCTATCCCTGGACAGGGGAGCTATGGCTACACCTTC; CDR3: CSAIPGQGSYGYTF
length: 15; size: .; V: TRBV5-4; D: .; J: TRBJ2-4; DNA: TGTGCCAGCAGCTTGGTAGGGGGAGCCAAAAACATTCAGTACTTC; CDR3: CASSLVGGAKNIQYF
length: 15; size: .; V: TRBV7-3; D: TRBD2; J: TRBJ2-5; DNA: TGTGCCAGCAGCCCGACTAGCGGAGAAGGGGAGACCCAGTACTTC; CDR3: CASSPTSGEGETQYF
length: 13; size: .; V: TRBV7-2; D: .; J: TRBJ1-1; DNA: TGTGCCAGCAGCTCGATCGGCCGAGGTGGAGCTTTCTTT; CDR3: CASSSIGRGGAFF
length: 13; size: .; V: TRBV5-6; D: .; J: TRBJ1-2; DNA: TGTGCCAGCAGCTACGGGAAGAACTATGGCTACACCTTC; CDR3: CASSYGKNYGYTF
length: 16; size: .; V: TRBV19; D: .; J: TRBJ2-6; DNA: TGTGCCAGTAGGCGCGTGAGCTTCGGTGGGGCCAACGTCCTGACTTTC; CDR3: CASRRVSFGGANVLTF
length: 17; size: .; V: TRBV3-1/TRBV3-2; D: TRBD2; J: TRBJ2-5; DNA: TGTGCCAGCAGCCCCGGGACTAGCGGGGGGGCGGCCGAGACCCAGTACTTC; CDR3: CASSPGTSGGAAETQYF
length: 15; size: .; V: TRBV6-6; D: TRBD1; J: TRBJ2-2; DNA: TGTGCCAGCACCCTAGGACAGGGAGACACCGGGGAGCTGTTTTTT; CDR3: CASTLGQGDTGELFF
length: 14; size: .; V: TRBV6-1; D: TRBD1; J: TRBJ2-7; DNA: TGTGCCAGCAGCCCCGGGACAGGGTCCTACGAGCAGTACTTC; CDR3: CASSPGTGSYEQYF
length: 14; size: .; V: TRBV2; D: .; J: TRBJ1-5; DNA: TGTGCCAGCAGGAATGACAGGTCCAATCAGCCCCAGCATTTT; CDR3: CASRNDRSNQPQHF
length: 13; size: .; V: TRBV6-6; D: .; J: TRBJ1-3; DNA: TGTGCCAGCACCGTTGCCCTAACGAACACCATATATTTT; CDR3: CASTVALTNTIYF
length: 15; size: .; V: TRBV7-2; D: .; J: TRBJ2-5; DNA: TGTGCCAGCAGCTTAGCGGGGGGGCGAGGAGAGACCCAGTACTTC; CDR3: CASSLAGGRGETQYF
length: 15; size: .; V: TRBV19; D: TRBD1; J: TRBJ1-3; DNA: TGTGCCAGCCTCCGGGACAGGGCTCCGGGAAACACCATATATTTT; CDR3: CASLRDRAPGNTIYF
length: 15; size: .; V: TRBV7-8; D: TRBD2; J: TRBJ2-3; DNA: TGTGCCAGCAGCTACCAGCGGGGGGGACAAGATACGCAGTATTTT; CDR3: CASSYQRGGQDTQYF
length: 15; size: .; V: TRBV2; D: .; J: TRBJ1-5; DNA: TGTGCCAGCAGTGTGTTTGCAGGACAGAATCAGCCCCAGCATTTT; CDR3: CASSVFAGQNQPQHF
length: 12; size: .; V: TRBV12-3/TRBV12-4; D: .; J: TRBJ1-5; DNA: TGTGCCAGCAGTTTAGAGGGGCAGCCCCAGCATTTT; CDR3: CASSLEGQPQHF
length: 15; size: .; V: TRBV28; D: TRBD1; J: TRBJ1-6; DNA: TGTGCCAGCAGTACTACACGACAGGGATTTTCACCCCTCCACTTT; CDR3: CASSTTRQGFSPLHF
length: 13; size: .; V: TRBV5-1; D: .; J: TRBJ1-1; DNA: TGCGCCAGTAACCTACAGGAGAACACTGAAGCTTTCTTT; CDR3: CASNLQENTEAFF
length: 13; size: .; V: TRBV2; D: .; J: TRBJ2-2; DNA: TGTGCCAGCAGGGGACAGAACACCGGGGAGCTGTTTTTT; CDR3: CASRGQNTGELFF
length: 11; size: few; V: TRBV3-1/TRBV3-2; D: .; J: TRBJ1-1; DNA: TGTGCCAGCAGCCTAAACACTGAAGCTTTCTTT; CDR3: CASSLNTEAFF
length: 11; size: .; V: TRBV20-1; D: .; J: TRBJ1-1; DNA: TGCAGTGCTAGAGGGCGGGCGGAAGCTTTCTTT; CDR3: CSARGRAEAFF
length: 15; size: .; V: TRBV24-1; D: TRBD1; J: TRBJ2-5; DNA: TGTGCCACCAGTGATACGACAGGGGGCTTGGAGACCCAGTACTTC; CDR3: CATSDTTGGLETQYF
length: 14; size: .; V: TRBV6-4; D: .; J: TRBJ1-5; DNA: TGTGCCAGCAGCAGGTGGCGCGGGGATGGACCCCAGCATTTT; CDR3: CASSRWRGDGPQHF
length: 14; size: .; V: TRBV18; D: .; J: TRBJ1-6; DNA: TGTGCCAGCTCAGAAGACAGAAATAATTCACCCCTCCACTTT; CDR3: CASSEDRNNSPLHF
length: 14; size: once; V: TRBV7-2; D: .; J: TRBJ2-7; DNA: TGTGCCAGCAGCCCCCAGGGCTCCGGTAGGGAGCAGTACTTC; CDR3: CASSPQGSGREQYF
length: 15; size: .; V: TRBV15; D: TRBD1; J: TRBJ2-7; DNA: TGTGCCACCAGCAGAGAGACAGGGGTCTCCTACGAGCAGTACTTC; CDR3: CATSRETGVSYEQYF
length: 13; size: .; V: TRBV6-6; D: TRBD1; J: TRBJ1-6; DNA: TGTGCCAGCGAAAACAGGGGTGGGTCACCCCTCCACTTT; CDR3: CASENRGGSPLHF
length: 17; size: .; V: TRBV3-1/TRBV3-2; D: TRBD2; J: TRBJ2-3; DNA: TGTGCCAGCAGCCAAAGGACTAGCGGGGGGCCCACGGGTACGCAGTATTTT; CDR3: CASSQRTSGGPTGTQYF
length: 12; size: few; V: TRBV2; D: .; J: TRBJ1-5; DNA: TGTGCCAGCAGGGGCGGGGGGGCCGCCCAGCATTTT; CDR3: CASRGGGAAQHF
length: 16; size: .; V: TRBV5-4; D: .; J: TRBJ2-1; DNA: TGTGCCAGCAGCTTGGCCGGAGACCGCCCCTACAATGAGCAGTTCTTC; CDR3: CASSLAGDRPYNEQFF
length: 15; size: .; V: TRBV6-5; D: TRBD1; J: TRBJ1-2; DNA: TGTGCCAGCAGGTCGACCGGGACAGGGGCCTATGGCTACACCTTC; CDR3: CASRSTGTGAYGYTF
length: 16; size: few; V: TRBV9; D: TRBD1; J: TRBJ1-3; DNA: TGTGCCAGCAGCGTAGAGGCAGGGGGCTTTGGAAACACCATATATTTT; CDR3: CASSVEAGGFGNTIYF